The rows below give T cell receptor beta chains drawn from one sample of a study of blood T cell repertoires in COVID-19. Profiling relied on immunoSEQ multiplex PCR, and the TCRdb table lists in-frame clones only, not all of them. In the table there are about 83,000 clones, over 85% of which are singletons. Sequenced input: peripheral blood. The receptor set was obtained from a woman aged 80 or over with active or convalescent COVID-19. CDR3s include the opening cysteine and the closing phenylalanine or tryptophan. Each record gives: J gene, D gene, clone size, V gene, CDR3 protein, CDR3 DNA. D genes are given only for firm matches. Expanded clones get a size class; other rows say once, few or many, or leave the size out.

TRBJ2-1	TRBD2	.	TRBV5-6	CASSLGTSGGAYNEQFF	TGTGCCAGCAGCTTGGGCACTAGCGGGGGGGCCTACAATGAGCAGTTCTTC
TRBJ2-1	TRBD2	once	TRBV15	CATSGSSGGARFGNEQFF	TGTGCCACCAGCGGTTCTAGCGGGGGGGCCAGGTTCGGCAATGAGCAGTTCTTC
TRBJ1-6	.	.	TRBV4-1	CASSQDTGSSYNSPLHF	TGCGCCAGCAGCCAAGATACAGGGAGCTCCTATAATTCACCCCTCCACTTT
TRBJ1-5	TRBD1	few	TRBV9	CASSAGTVNQPQHF	TGTGCCAGCAGCGCCGGGACAGTGAATCAGCCCCAGCATTTT
TRBJ2-1	TRBD2	.	TRBV19	CASSLTSGVVDNEQFF	TGTGCCAGTAGTCTGACTAGCGGGGTAGTCGACAATGAGCAGTTCTTC
TRBJ2-3	.	.	TRBV5-4	CASSLREAYTDTQYF	TGTGCCAGCAGCTTACGTGAGGCCTACACAGATACGCAGTATTTT
TRBJ2-7	.	.	TRBV27	CASSLGVGVGEQYF	TGTGCCAGCAGTTTAGGGGTCGGGGTTGGCGAGCAGTACTTC
TRBJ1-1	.	.	TRBV9	CASSGTTGSSEAFF	TGTGCCAGCAGCGGAACGACAGGTAGCTCTGAAGCTTTCTTT
TRBJ1-2	.	once	TRBV19	CASSIWGVEGYTF	TGTGCCAGTAGTATCTGGGGCGTAGAAGGCTACACCTTC
TRBJ2-1	TRBD1	.	TRBV19	CASSRGQGAGNIYNEQFF	TGTGCCAGTAGTAGGGGGCAGGGGGCCGGCAACATCTACAATGAGCAGTTCTTC
TRBJ1-5	TRBD1	.	TRBV9	CASSGTGGQPQHF	TGTGCCAGCAGCGGGACAGGCGGTCAGCCCCAGCATTTT
TRBJ2-7	.	.	TRBV12-3/TRBV12-4	CASSFGTYEQYF	TGTGCCAGCAGTTTCGGTACCTACGAGCAGTACTTC
TRBJ1-5	.	.	TRBV6-5	CASSFSWPNQPQHF	TGTGCCAGCAGTTTCTCGTGGCCGAATCAGCCCCAGCATTTT
TRBJ2-5	TRBD2	.	TRBV9	CASSTGLAGGTSRETQYF	TGTGCCAGCAGCACGGGACTAGCGGGGGGCACGAGTCGGGAGACCCAGTACTTC
TRBJ1-6	.	few	TRBV6-2/TRBV6-3	CASSPHRGAGNSPLHF	TGTGCCAGCAGCCCTCATCGGGGGGCTGGTAATTCACCCCTCCACTTT
TRBJ1-5	.	.	TRBV9	CASSVVVEGQPQHF	TGTGCCAGCAGCGTAGTTGTTGAGGGACAGCCCCAGCATTTT
TRBJ2-7	.	few	TRBV15	CATSRGQGGYEQYF	TGTGCCACCAGCAGAGGTCAGGGTGGATACGAGCAGTACTTC
TRBJ1-6	.	.	TRBV28	CASSLPGNNSPLHF	TGTGCCAGCAGTTTACCAGGGAATAATTCACCCCTCCACTTT
TRBJ2-7	TRBD1	.	TRBV6-8	CASSYWDRFSYEQYF	TGTGCCAGCAGTTACTGGGACAGGTTTTCCTACGAGCAGTACTTC
TRBJ2-7	.	.	TRBV2	CASSASTGSYEQYF	TGTGCCAGCAGTGCTTCGACAGGCTCCTACGAGCAGTACTTC
TRBJ1-2	.	once	TRBV7-2	CASSFETHGYTF	TGTGCCAGCAGCTTCGAGACACATGGCTACACCTTC
TRBJ2-7	.	.	TRBV4-1	CASSQVGGAYEQYF	TGCGCCAGCAGCCAAGTAGGGGGAGCCTACGAGCAGTACTTC
TRBJ2-2	TRBD2	.	TRBV28	CAITGLATGELFF	TGTGCCATTACGGGACTAGCGACCGGGGAGCTGTTTTTT
TRBJ2-7	.	.	TRBV5-1	CASTEGQSKFYEQYF	TGCGCCAGCACCGAAGGACAGTCAAAATTCTACGAGCAGTACTTC
TRBJ1-1	.	.	TRBV29-1	CSVDFEGMNTEAFF	TGCAGCGTTGATTTCGAGGGAATGAACACTGAAGCTTTCTTT
TRBJ1-2	.	once	TRBV7-2	CASSLSVSRANYGYTF	TGTGCCAGCAGCCTCTCAGTGTCCCGGGCTAACTATGGCTACACCTTC